This T cell receptor (beta chain) was retrieved from a study of response to subunit inactivated influenza vaccine. Study outcomes and limitations: Authors suggested few new T cells are recruited by each seasonal influenza vaccination.

Via MiXCR, TCRdb re-called the RT-PCR reads, giving one row per CDR3 protein. This sample yields 550,000 to 650,000 distinct CDR3 sequences, of which 10% to 15% are seen a single time; around 9.6% belongs to the top ten. This clonotype was detected ten times or more. As yet, its antigen is unknown. Germline values: CDR1 LNHNV, CDR2 YYDKDF (reference sequence). The V end was cut by 0 bases, the J end by 1 base, with 12 bases between. CDR3 size: 17 residues. The J gene is TRBJ2-2, the V gene TRBV15; D gene uncertain. The clonotype was recovered from a man aged 50-60 years who received an inactivated influenza vaccine. Material: PBMCs from blood, obtained on the day of vaccination. The CDR3 is CATSRDRLSENTGELFF. The CDR3 DNA is TGTGCCACCAGCAGAGATAGGCTATCTGAGAACACCGGGGAGCTGTTTTTT.